A selection of T cell receptor beta chains follows, all from one sample in a study of blood T cell repertoires in COVID-19. This table comes from immunoSEQ multiplex PCR, and its TCRdb copy is limited to in-frame clones, with some not included. The repertoire holds under 250,000 clones, with around 86% as singletons. Sequencing used peripheral blood. The origin of the receptors is a man older than 75 with acute or convalescent COVID-19. Each CDR3 is given with its conserved first and last residue.

V: TRBV4-3
CDR3: CASSRGTEETQYF

V: TRBV6-6
CDR3: CASSMGGAGELFF

V: TRBV12-3/TRBV12-4
CDR3: CASSQTPGAQYF

V: TRBV11-3
CDR3: CASSPRGSGYEQYF

V: TRBV3-1/TRBV3-2
CDR3: CASSQLAVEKLFF

V: TRBV11-2
CDR3: CASSFPRSPLHF

V: TRBV19
CDR3: CASRRGRDTEAFF

V: TRBV7-2
CDR3: CASSLAGAKGYTF

V: TRBV24-1
CDR3: CATSDPSGGYNEQFF

V: TRBV16
CDR3: CASSQWEGEKLFF

V: TRBV28
CDR3: CASSLAGPPLNYGYTF

V: TRBV18
CDR3: CASSPPQNNEKLFF

V: TRBV7-9
CDR3: CASSLEGGGNQPQHF

V: TRBV11-2
CDR3: CASTRDRVRTGELFF

V: TRBV20-1
CDR3: CSAGGTGKGNEQFF

V: TRBV5-5
CDR3: CASRGFTPRDTEAFF

V: TRBV5-1
CDR3: CASSLGTVGPTNEKLFF

V: TRBV7-3
CDR3: CASSLDNLSGYTF

V: TRBV5-5
CDR3: CASSSDSYSNQPQHF

V: TRBV28
CDR3: CASTPPSATNEKLFF

V: TRBV25-1
CDR3: CASVGGLGQPQHF

V: TRBV6-2/TRBV6-3
CDR3: CASSYPRFESQETQYF

V: TRBV27
CDR3: CASSPTPSRVEAFF

V: TRBV6-5
CDR3: CASSYTTGNTEAFF

V: TRBV29-1
CDR3: CSVEVAGVGTDTQYF

V: TRBV18
CDR3: CASSPVVTEVNQPQHF

V: TRBV5-1
CDR3: CASSPSGQIYGYTF

V: TRBV12-3/TRBV12-4
CDR3: CATQTYNEQFF

V: TRBV29-1
CDR3: CSALGRSYEQYF

V: TRBV5-6
CDR3: CASSPTGVANEQFF

V: TRBV29-1
CDR3: CSGSGGAVETQYF

V: TRBV18
CDR3: CASSRPGGESSGNTIYF

V: TRBV19
CDR3: CASSKPPVETQYF

V: TRBV3-1/TRBV3-2
CDR3: CASSQGVGHRSGANYGYTF

V: TRBV28
CDR3: CASSLSSGNRAGIKPQHF

V: TRBV7-8
CDR3: CASSLGTEGGWRFF

V: TRBV7-8
CDR3: CASSWGLAREQFF

V: TRBV6-5
CDR3: CASSRTGGGYTF

V: TRBV6-4
CDR3: CASSDQTGGSAEQFF

V: TRBV28
CDR3: CASSLFSGNFRSYEQYF

V: TRBV6-6
CDR3: CASSAQGGANQPQHF

V: TRBV6-1
CDR3: CASSEGAFYGYTF

V: TRBV7-8
CDR3: CASSLVSGNDYGYTF

V: TRBV28
CDR3: CASSPTLSGGNQPQHF

V: TRBV28
CDR3: CASSFAPGQRHNEQFF

V: TRBV10-3
CDR3: CAISESVDRSYEQYF

V: TRBV6-2/TRBV6-3
CDR3: CASSYPAAGSKSGELFF

V: TRBV5-1
CDR3: CASGTPLRGGEQYF

V: TRBV2
CDR3: CASSFDRALQETQYF

V: TRBV15
CDR3: CATSIRQGYEQFF

V: TRBV19
CDR3: CASSARTGTEQYF

V: TRBV7-8
CDR3: CASIKGTSSHEQYF

V: TRBV9
CDR3: CASSPLLAKNIQYF

V: TRBV19
CDR3: CASTDKWSVRGTEAFF

V: TRBV28
CDR3: CASIAGVHEQFF

V: TRBV6-4
CDR3: CASSETGTNYGYTF

V: TRBV5-1
CDR3: CASSLFQKNTEAFF

V: TRBV18
CDR3: CASSPPVGANSPLHF

V: TRBV3-1/TRBV3-2
CDR3: CASSQDLARGYGNTIYF